The rows below give T cell receptor beta chains drawn from one sample of a study of post-analysis software for immune sequencing data. Via MiXCR, TCRdb re-called the PCR reads, giving one row per CDR3 protein. The table includes 650,000 to 900,000 distinct CDR3 sequences, 35% to 55% detected once. Sequenced input: blood. Receptors originate from a girl aged 5 to 17 with multiple sclerosis. Each CDR3 is given without its conserved first and last residue.

v_call cdr3_aa
TRBV27 ASSFGSETLQRGQY
TRBV7-2 ASSLAGTDSYNEQF
TRBV7-9 ASSLGQGVYNEQY
TRBV5-1 ASSSASVNEQF
TRBV29-1 SVKVAQNLGELF
TRBV29-1 SVEGAGELGYNEQF
TRBV28 ASSLPRVGEETQY
TRBV29-1 SVVRDGPPYEQY
TRBV6-6 ASSFTGGPFDGYT
TRBV3-1 ASSLPGGAPDTQY
TRBV6-5 ASNDRTNGEAF
TRBV12-3/TRBV12-4 ASSLGLSVRPLH
TRBV29-1 SARQGTYEQY
TRBV30 AWSPQRHYYGYT
TRBV28 ASCAGFGSNQPQH
TRBV21-1 ASSLGTSGTSTDTQY
TRBV5-1 ASSPRGTELHEQY
TRBV2 ASSEVARISYEQY
TRBV15 ATSRGLAGLAGDTQY
TRBV5-6 ASSHEPGTATIYGYT
TRBV28 ASTKGLTKDEQY
TRBV29-1 SVEIDRNYGYT
TRBV2 ASSEAGLDEQF
TRBV9 ASSSRLADNTGELF
TRBV12-3/TRBV12-4 ASSSVRGRVTGANVLT
TRBV4-1 ASSQEAAERRETQY
TRBV11-2 ASSSPTAYQETQY
TRBV7-9 ASSMGLNQPQH
TRBV20-1 SASPGESSATDTQY
TRBV6-1 ASRGREVPYEQY
TRBV24-1 ATSDREETQY
TRBV20-1 SAPEPSQGYNEQF
TRBV29-1 SVEQGAETQY
TRBV13 ASSFGGLKTQY
TRBV7-9 ASSFGLEAS
TRBV12-3/TRBV12-4 ASTPDGLGNQPQH
TRBV20-1 SASKGADSPLH
TRBV6-5 ASTPGGARETQY
TRBV5-1 ASSLEGGEQY
TRBV20-1 SADLLLSDEQY
TRBV5-1 ASSYSGTRYEQF
TRBV6-6 ASSPVLTNEKLF
TRBV15 ATSTEGGSRKETQY